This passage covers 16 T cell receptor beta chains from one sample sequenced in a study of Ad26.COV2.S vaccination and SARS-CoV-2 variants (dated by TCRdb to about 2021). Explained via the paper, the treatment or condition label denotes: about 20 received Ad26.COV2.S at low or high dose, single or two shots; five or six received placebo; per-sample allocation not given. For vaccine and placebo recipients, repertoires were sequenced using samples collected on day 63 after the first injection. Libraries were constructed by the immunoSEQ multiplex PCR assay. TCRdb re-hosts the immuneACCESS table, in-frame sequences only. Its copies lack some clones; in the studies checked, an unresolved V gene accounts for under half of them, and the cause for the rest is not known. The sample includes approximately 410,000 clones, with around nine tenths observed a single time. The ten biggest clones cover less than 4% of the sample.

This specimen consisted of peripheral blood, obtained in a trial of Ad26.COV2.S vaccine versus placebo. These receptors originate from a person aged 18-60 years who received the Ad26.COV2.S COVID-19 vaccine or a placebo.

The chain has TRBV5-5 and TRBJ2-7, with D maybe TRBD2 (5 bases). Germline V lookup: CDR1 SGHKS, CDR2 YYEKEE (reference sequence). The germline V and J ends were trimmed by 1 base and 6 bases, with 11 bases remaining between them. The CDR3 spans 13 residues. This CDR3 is CASSLRLALEQYF. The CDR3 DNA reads TGTGCCAGCAGCTTGCGGCTAGCCCTCGAGCAGTACTTC.

The DNA for the CDR3 is TGCGCCAGCAGCTTGCCAGACAGGGGTAATTCACCCCTCCACTTT. It yields the protein CASSLPDRGNSPLHF. The rearrangement links TRBV5-1 to TRBJ1-6, with 8 bases aligning to TRBD1. Trimming at V came to 1 base and at J to 6 bases, leaving 3 bases not matched to a gene. Germline CDR1 SGHRS, CDR2 YFSETQ. The CDR3 is 15 residues long.

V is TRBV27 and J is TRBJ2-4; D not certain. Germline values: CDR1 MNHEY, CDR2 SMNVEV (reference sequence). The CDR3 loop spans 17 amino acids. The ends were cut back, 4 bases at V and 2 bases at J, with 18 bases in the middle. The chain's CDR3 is CASSWIGPPTTKNIQYF. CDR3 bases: TGTGCCAGCAGTTGGATCGGACCCCCCACCACCAAAAACATTCAGTACTTC.

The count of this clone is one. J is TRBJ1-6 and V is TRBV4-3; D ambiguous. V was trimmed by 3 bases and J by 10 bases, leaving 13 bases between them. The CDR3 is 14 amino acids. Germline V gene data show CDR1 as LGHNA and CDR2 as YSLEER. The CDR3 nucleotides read TGCGCCAGCAGCCAGGCCGGTAGGCGATCACCCCTCCACTTT. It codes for CASSQAGRRSPLHF.

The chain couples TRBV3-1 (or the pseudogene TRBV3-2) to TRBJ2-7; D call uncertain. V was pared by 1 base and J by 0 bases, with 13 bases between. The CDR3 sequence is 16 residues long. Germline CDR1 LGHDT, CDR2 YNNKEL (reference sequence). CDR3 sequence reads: CASSQGPGVSSYEQYF. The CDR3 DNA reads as TGTGCCAGCAGCCAAGGGCCTGGGGTTAGCTCCTACGAGCAGTACTTC.

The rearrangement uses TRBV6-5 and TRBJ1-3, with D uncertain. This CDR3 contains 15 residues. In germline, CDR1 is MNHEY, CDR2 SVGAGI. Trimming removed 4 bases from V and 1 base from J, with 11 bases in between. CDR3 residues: CASSSSWSSGNTIYF. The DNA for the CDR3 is TGTGCCAGCAGTTCCAGTTGGAGTTCTGGAAACACCATATATTTT.

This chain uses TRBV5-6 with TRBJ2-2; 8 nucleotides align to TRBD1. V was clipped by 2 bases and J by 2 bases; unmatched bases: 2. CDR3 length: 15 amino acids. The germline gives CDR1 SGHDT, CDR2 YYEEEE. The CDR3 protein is CASSLGQGNTGELFF. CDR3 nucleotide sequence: TGTGCCAGCAGCTTAGGACAGGGTAACACCGGGGAGCTGTTTTTT. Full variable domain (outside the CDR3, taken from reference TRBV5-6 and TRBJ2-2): DAGVTQSPTHLIKTRGQQVTLRCSPKSGHDTVSWYQQALGQGPQFIFQYYEEEERQRGNFPDRFSGHQFPNYSSELNVNALLLGDSALYLCASSLGQGNTGELFFGEGSRLTVL.

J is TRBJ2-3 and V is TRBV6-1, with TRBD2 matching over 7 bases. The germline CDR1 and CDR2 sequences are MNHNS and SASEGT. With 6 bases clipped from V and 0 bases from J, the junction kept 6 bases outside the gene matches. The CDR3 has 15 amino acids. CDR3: CASSLARGSTDTQYF. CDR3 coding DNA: TGTGCCAGCAGCCTAGCGCGGGGGAGCACAGATACGCAGTATTTT.

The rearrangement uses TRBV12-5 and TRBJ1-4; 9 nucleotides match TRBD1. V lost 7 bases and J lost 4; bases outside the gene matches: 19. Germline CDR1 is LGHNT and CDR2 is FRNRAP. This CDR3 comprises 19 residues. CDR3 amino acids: CASVCGGVDRGQGNEKLFF. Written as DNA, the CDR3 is TGTGCTAGTGTTTGTGGGGGGGTGGATAGGGGACAGGGTAATGAAAAACTGTTTTTT. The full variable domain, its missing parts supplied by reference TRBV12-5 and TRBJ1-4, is DARVTQTPRHKVTEMGQEVTMRCQPILGHNTVFWYRQTMMQGLELLAYFRNRAPLDDSGMPKDRFSAEMPDATLATLKIQPSEPRDSAVYFCASVCGGVDRGQGNEKLFFGSGTQLSVL.

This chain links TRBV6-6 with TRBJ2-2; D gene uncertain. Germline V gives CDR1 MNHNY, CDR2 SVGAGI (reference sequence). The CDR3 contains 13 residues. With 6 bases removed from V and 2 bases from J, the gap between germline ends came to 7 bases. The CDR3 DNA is TGTGCCAGCAGCCCCTTTAACACCGGGGAGCTGTTTTTT. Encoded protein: CASSPFNTGELFF.

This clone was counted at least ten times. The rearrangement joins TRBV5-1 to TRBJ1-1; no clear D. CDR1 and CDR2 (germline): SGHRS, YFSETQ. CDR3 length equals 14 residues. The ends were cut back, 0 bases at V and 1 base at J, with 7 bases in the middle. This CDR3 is CASSLAPRNTEAFF. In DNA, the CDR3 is TGCGCCAGCAGCTTGGCTCCCAGGAACACTGAAGCTTTCTTT.

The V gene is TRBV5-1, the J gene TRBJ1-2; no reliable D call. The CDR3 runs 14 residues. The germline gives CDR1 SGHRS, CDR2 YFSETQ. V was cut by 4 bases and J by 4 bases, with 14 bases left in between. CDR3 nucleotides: TGCGCCAGCAGCCCGCGAGAGCCTCTCTATGGCTACACCTTC. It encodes CASSPREPLYGYTF.

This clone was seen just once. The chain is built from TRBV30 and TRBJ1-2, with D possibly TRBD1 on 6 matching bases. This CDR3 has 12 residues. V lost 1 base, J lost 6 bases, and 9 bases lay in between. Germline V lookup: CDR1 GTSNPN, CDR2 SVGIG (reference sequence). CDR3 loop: CAWSEDRNGYTF. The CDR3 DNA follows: TGTGCCTGGAGTGAAGACAGGAATGGCTACACCTTC.

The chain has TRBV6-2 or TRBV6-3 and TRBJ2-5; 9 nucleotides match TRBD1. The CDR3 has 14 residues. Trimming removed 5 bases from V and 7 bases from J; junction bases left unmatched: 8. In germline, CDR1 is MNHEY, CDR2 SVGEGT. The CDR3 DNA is TGTGCCAGCAGTCTCACAGGGGGCAGTGTGACCCAGTACTTC. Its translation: CASSLTGGSVTQYF.

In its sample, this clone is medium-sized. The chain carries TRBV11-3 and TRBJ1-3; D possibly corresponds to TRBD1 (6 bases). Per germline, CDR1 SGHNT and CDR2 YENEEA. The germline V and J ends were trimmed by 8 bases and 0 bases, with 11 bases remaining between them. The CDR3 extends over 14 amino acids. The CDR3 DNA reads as TGTGCCAGCGAGGACAGAAACTCTGGAAACACCATATATTTT. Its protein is CASEDRNSGNTIYF.

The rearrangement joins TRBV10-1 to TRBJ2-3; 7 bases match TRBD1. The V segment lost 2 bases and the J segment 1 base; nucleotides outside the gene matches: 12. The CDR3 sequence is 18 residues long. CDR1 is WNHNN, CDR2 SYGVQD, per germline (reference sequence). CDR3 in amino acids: CASSEASENRGGTDTQYF. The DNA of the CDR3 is TGCGCCAGCAGTGAGGCGTCCGAAAACAGGGGAGGCACAGATACGCAGTATTTT.